This T cell receptor (beta chain) derives from a study of Ad26.COV2.S vaccination and SARS-CoV-2 variants. Turning to the study itself: Ad26.COV2.S shots went into the muscle once or twice, 56 days apart. Study-level points and caveats: Spike-specific CD8+ and CD4+ T cell responses reportedly showed substantial breadth after vaccination. The placebo group had lower spike-specific TCR breadth than the vaccine recipients did.

With regard to this clone: What it binds is not known.

As for treatment: 15 to 20 received Ad26.COV2.S at low or high dose, single or two shots; 5 received placebo; per-sample allocation not given. The samples were gathered on day 63 after the first injection of vaccine or placebo. Wuhan-strain spike was delivered by a replication-incompetent Ad26 vector. V lost 2 bases to trimming and J lost 3 bases, with 11 bases between them. CDR3 length: 14 amino acids. The germline V gene has CDR1 MNHEY and CDR2 SVGEGT. Using immunoSEQ multiplex PCR, the repertoire was profiled, and TCRdb retains in-frame clones only, with some absent. The sample has about 220,000 clones; 70% to 90% are singletons.

The sample was peripheral blood, taken in a trial of Ad26.COV2.S vaccine versus placebo. V and J are TRBV6-2 or TRBV6-3 and TRBJ2-7; no reliable D call. The clonotype comes from a person between 18 and 59 years old who received the Ad26.COV2.S COVID-19 vaccine or a placebo. CDR3 amino acids: CASSYAAEVYEQYF. CDR3 DNA: TGTGCCAGCAGTTACGCGGCAGAGGTCTACGAGCAGTACTTC.